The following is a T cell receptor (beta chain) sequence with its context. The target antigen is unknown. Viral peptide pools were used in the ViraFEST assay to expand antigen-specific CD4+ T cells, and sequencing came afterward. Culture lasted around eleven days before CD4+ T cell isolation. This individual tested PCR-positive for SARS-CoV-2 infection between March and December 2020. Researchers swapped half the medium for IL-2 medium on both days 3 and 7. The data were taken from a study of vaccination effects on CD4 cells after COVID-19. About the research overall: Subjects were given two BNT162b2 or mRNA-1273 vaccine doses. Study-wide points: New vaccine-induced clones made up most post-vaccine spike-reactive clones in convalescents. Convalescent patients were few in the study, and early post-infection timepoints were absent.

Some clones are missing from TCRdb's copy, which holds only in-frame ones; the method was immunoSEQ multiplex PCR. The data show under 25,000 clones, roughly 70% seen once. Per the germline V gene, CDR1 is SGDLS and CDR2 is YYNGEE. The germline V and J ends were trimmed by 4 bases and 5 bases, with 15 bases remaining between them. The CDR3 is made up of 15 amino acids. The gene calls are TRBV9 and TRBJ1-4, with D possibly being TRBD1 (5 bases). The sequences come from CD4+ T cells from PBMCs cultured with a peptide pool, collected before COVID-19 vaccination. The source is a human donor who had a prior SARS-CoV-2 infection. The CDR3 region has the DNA TGTGCCAGCAGCCCGAATGGGGCAGGGAATGAAAAACTGTTTTTT. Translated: CASSPNGAGNEKLFF.